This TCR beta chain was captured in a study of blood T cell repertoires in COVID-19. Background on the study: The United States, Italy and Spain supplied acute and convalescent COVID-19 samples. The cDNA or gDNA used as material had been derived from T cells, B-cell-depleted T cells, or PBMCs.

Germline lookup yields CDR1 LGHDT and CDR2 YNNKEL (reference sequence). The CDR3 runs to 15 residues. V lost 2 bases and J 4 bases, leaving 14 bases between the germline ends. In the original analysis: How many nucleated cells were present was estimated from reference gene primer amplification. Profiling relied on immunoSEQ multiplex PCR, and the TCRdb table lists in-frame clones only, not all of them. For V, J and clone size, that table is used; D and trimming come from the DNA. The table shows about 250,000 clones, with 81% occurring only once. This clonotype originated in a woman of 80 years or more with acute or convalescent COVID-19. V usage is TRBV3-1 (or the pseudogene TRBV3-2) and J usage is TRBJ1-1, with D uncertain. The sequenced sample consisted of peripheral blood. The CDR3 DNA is TGTGCCAGCAGCCAACTCGGCCGGCGGGGCACTGAAGCTTTCTTT. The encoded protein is CASSQLGRRGTEAFF.